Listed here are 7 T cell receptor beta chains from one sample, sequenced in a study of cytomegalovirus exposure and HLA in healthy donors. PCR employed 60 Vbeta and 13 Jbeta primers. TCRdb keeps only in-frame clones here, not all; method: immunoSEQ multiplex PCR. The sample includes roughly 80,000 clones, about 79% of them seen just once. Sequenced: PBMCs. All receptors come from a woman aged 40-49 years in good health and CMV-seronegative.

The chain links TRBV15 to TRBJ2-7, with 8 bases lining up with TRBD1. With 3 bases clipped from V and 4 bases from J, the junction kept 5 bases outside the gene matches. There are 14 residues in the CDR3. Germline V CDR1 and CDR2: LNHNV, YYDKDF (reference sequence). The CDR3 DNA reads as TGTGCCACCAGCAGTCGACAGGGGACTTACGAGCAGTACTTC. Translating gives CATSSRQGTYEQYF.

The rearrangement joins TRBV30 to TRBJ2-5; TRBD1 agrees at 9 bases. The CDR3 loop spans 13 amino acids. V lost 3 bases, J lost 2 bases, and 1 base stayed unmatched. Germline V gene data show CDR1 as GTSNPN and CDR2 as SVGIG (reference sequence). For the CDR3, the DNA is TGTGCCTGGAGGGGGACAGGGCAAGAGACCCAGTACTTC. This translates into CAWRGTGQETQYF.

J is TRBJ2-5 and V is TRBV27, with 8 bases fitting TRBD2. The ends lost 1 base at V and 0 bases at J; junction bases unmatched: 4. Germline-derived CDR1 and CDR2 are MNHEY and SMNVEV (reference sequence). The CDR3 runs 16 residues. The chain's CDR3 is CASSLFSGTYQETQYF. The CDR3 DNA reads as TGTGCCAGCAGTTTATTTAGCGGGACGTACCAAGAGACCCAGTACTTC.

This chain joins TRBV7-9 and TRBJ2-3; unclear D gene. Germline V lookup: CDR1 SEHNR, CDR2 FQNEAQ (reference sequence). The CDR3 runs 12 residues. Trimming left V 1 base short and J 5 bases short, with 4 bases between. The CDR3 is CASSLGVDTQYF. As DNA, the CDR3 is TGTGCCAGCAGCTTAGGCGTAGATACGCAGTATTTT.

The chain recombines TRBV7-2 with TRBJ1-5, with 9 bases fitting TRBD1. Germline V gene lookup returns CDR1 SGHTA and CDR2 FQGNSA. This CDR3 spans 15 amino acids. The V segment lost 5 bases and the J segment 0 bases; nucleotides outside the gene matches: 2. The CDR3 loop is CASSVTGGSNQPQHF. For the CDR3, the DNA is TGTGCCAGCAGCGTGACAGGGGGTAGCAATCAGCCCCAGCATTTT.

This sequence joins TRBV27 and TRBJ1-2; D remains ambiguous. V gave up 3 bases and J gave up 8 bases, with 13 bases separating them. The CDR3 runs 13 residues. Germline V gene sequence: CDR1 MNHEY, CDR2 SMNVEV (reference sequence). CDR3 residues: CASSFNLGYGYTF. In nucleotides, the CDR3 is TGTGCCAGCAGTTTCAACCTCGGGTACGGCTACACCTTC.

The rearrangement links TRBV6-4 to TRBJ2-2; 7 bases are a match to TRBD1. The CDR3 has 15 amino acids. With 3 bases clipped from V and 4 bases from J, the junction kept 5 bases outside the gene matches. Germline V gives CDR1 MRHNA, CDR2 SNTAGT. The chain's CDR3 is CASSEQGSGTGELFF. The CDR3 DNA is TGTGCCAGCAGTGAACAGGGGTCCGGCACCGGGGAGCTGTTTTTT.